The 17 T cell receptor beta chains given below trace back to one sample, sequenced in a study of shared clonotypes between healthy human individuals. Profiled with immunoSEQ multiplex PCR; TCRdb holds only in-frame clones, not every one. The sample records roughly 2,500,000 clones, 80% to 95% being singletons. Input material: naive CD4+ T cells from PBMCs. Subset given: CD45RA+ positively selected. These receptors all come from a man aged 18 to 30 in good health. Some clones in this sample may be carry-over from other donors' samples.

Regarding this clone: This CDR3 is also generated by other DNA sequences in the sample. J is TRBJ2-3 and V is TRBV5-1; D not certain. V lost 5 bases to trimming and J lost 0 bases, with 4 bases between them. The CDR3 contains 12 residues. Germline V gene data show CDR1 as SGHRS and CDR2 as YFSETQ. DNA of the CDR3: TGCGCCAGCAGGACGAGCACAGATACGCAGTATTTT. Residues: CASRTSTDTQYF.

The V and J genes are TRBV4-2 and TRBJ2-5, with D possibly TRBD2 on 5 matching bases. The J call may be incorrect, as the DNA end agrees better with TRBJ2-7. Germline V gene data show CDR1 as LGHNA and CDR2 as YNFKEQ. The CDR3 covers 15 residues. Here the CDR3 reads CASSQESRLAYEQYF. The CDR3 DNA sequence: TGTGCCAGCAGCCAAGAGTCTCGGCTAGCATACGAGCAGTACTTC.

The chain joins TRBV7-9 to TRBJ1-4; 7 bases align to TRBD1. The CDR3 covers 13 residues. Unmatched junction bases numbered 3, after V lost 4 bases and J lost 7 bases. CDR1 is SEHNR, CDR2 FQNEAQ, per germline (reference sequence). As DNA, the CDR3 is TGTGCCAGCAGCTGGACAGGTACTGAAAAACTGTTTTTT. Protein: CASSWTGTEKLFF. The complete variable domain, with remaining parts taken from reference TRBV7-9 and TRBJ1-4, reads DTGVSQNPRHKITKRGQNVTFRCDPISEHNRLYWYRQTLGQGPEFLTYFQNEAQLEKSRLLSDRFSAERPKGSFSTLEIQRTEQGDSAMYLCASSWTGTEKLFFGSGTQLSVL.

The V call is TRBV4-3, the J call TRBJ1-1; D ambiguous. The CDR3 is made up of 16 amino acids. V lost 0 bases and J 4 bases, leaving 15 bases between the germline ends. Germline loops: CDR1 LGHNA, CDR2 YSLEER. The CDR3 region is CASSQDEGQRATEAFF. The CDR3 bases are TGCGCCAGCAGCCAAGATGAGGGTCAAAGAGCCACTGAAGCTTTCTTT.

The chain combines TRBV28 with TRBJ1-1, with 8 bases fitting TRBD1. V lost 6 bases to trimming and J lost 1 base; unmatched junction nucleotides: 7. Germline loops: CDR1 MDHEN, CDR2 SYDVKM. The CDR3 contains 15 residues. DNA of the CDR3: TGTGCCAGCAGACGACCCGGGACAGGGAACACTGAAGCTTTCTTT. Protein product: CASRRPGTGNTEAFF.

V and J are TRBV6-1 and TRBJ2-7, with 16 nucleotides matching TRBD2. CDR3 size: 15 residues. V lost 5 bases and J lost 5; bases outside the gene matches: 3. Germline-derived CDR1 and CDR2 are MNHNS and SASEGT. The CDR3 nucleotides read TGTGCCAGCAGTAGCGGGACTAGCGGGAGGGACGAGCAGTACTTC. As protein: CASSSGTSGRDEQYF.

V and J are TRBV19 and TRBJ2-3; a possible D gene is TRBD1 (6 bases). The V gene's germline CDR1 is LNHDA and CDR2 SQIVND (reference sequence). The length of the CDR3 is 15 residues. With 6 bases removed from V and 1 base from J, the gap between germline ends came to 14 bases. The DNA of the CDR3 is TGTGCCAGTAGACGAGAGGGACAAGGCACAGATACGCAGTATTTT. Its translation: CASRREGQGTDTQYF.

Notes on this clone: The same CDR3 can be traced to other DNA sequences in this sample. The genes are TRBV20-1 and TRBJ2-5; a possible D gene is TRBD2 (5 bases). Trimming left V 6 bases short and J 5 bases short, with 10 bases between. Germline CDR1 reads DFQATT; CDR2 reads SNEGSKA (reference sequence). The CDR3 totals 11 residues. The CDR3 here is CSAVPGETQYF. Written as DNA, the CDR3 is TGCAGTGCAGTACCGGGGGAGACCCAGTACTTC.

The chain has TRBV15 and TRBJ2-3; maybe TRBD2 (6 bases). V lost 0 bases to trimming and J lost 4 bases, with 14 bases between them. The germline V gene has CDR1 LNHNV and CDR2 YYDKDF (reference sequence). The CDR3 spans 16 residues. For the CDR3, the DNA is TGTGCCACCAGCAGAGATCCAACAGGAGGGCCAGATACGCAGTATTTT. It yields the protein CATSRDPTGGPDTQYF. Full variable domain (outside the CDR3, taken from reference TRBV15 and TRBJ2-3): DAMVIQNPRYQVTQFGKPVTLSCSQTLNHNVMYWYQQKSSQAPKLLFHYYDKDFNNEADTPDNFQSRRPNTSFCFLDIRSPGLGDTAMYLCATSRDPTGGPDTQYFGPGTRLTVL.

The chain carries TRBV27 and TRBJ2-5, with 8 bases lining up with TRBD1. This CDR3 is built from 13 residues. Losses at the gene ends were 4 bases for V and 6 bases for J; bases not matched to a gene: 4. Germline values: CDR1 MNHEY, CDR2 SMNVEV (reference sequence). The CDR3 coding sequence is TGTGCCAGCAGTTCGGACAGGGTAAAGACCCAGTACTTC. The encoded protein is CASSSDRVKTQYF.

This clone has a single count. For the CDR3, the DNA is TGTGCCAGCAGCTTGAGGCCTAGCGGTCTAGCCAAAAACATTCAGTACTTC. Translating it yields CASSLRPSGLAKNIQYF. The rearrangement joins TRBV7-2 to TRBJ2-4, with 7 nucleotides matching TRBD2. Germline CDR1 and CDR2: SGHTA and FQGNSA. The CDR3 loop spans 17 amino acids. J gave up 0 bases and V 3 bases, and 8 bases lay outside the gene matches.

The sample holds one count of this clone. The chain links TRBV28 to TRBJ1-2, with D tentatively TRBD1 (6 bases). Germline V gives CDR1 MDHEN, CDR2 SYDVKM. The length of the CDR3 is 15 residues. The V end lost 10 bases, the J end lost 7 bases, and 25 bases lay between the germline ends. The CDR3 coding sequence is TGTGCCACCTTCCGGCTCCTAGGGGGGGCAGGTGGCTACACCTTC. Encoded protein: CATFRLLGGAGGYTF.

The chain couples TRBV28 to TRBJ2-3; tentatively, D is TRBD1 (5 bases). The length of the CDR3 is 16 residues. The V gene lost 6 bases and the J gene lost 0 bases, with 16 bases spanning the gap. Germline V lookup: CDR1 MDHEN, CDR2 SYDVKM. Written as DNA, the CDR3 is TGTGCCAGCAGCATCCTGACAGCCACTAGCACAGATACGCAGTATTTT. This gives the protein CASSILTATSTDTQYF. Full variable domain (remainder filled in from reference TRBV28 and TRBJ2-3): DVKVTQSSRYLVKRTGEKVFLECVQDMDHENMFWYRQDPGLGLRLIYFSYDVKMKEKGDIPEGYSVSREKKERFSLILESASTNQTSMYLCASSILTATSTDTQYFGPGTRLTVL.

The chain is built from TRBV19 and TRBJ2-1; a possible D gene is TRBD2 (7 bases). Between the trimmed V and J ends, which lost 7 bases and 7 bases, there was a span of 17 bases. Germline lookup yields CDR1 LNHDA and CDR2 SQIVND (reference sequence). The CDR3 sequence is 14 residues long. As DNA, the CDR3 is TGTGCCAGTATGCGAGGGGGGGTTCGGAATGAGCAGTTCTTC. It translates to CASMRGGVRNEQFF. Full variable domain (missing parts from reference TRBV19 and TRBJ2-1): DGGITQSPKYLFRKEGQNVTLSCEQNLNHDAMYWYRQDPGQGLRLIYYSQIVNDFQKGDIAEGYSVSREKKESFPLTVTSAQKNPTAFYLCASMRGGVRNEQFFGPGTRLTVL.

The J gene is TRBJ1-1, the V gene TRBV5-1; unclear D gene. V was clipped by 2 bases and J by 0 bases, with 14 bases between them. The CDR3 totals 16 residues. Per the germline V gene, CDR1 is SGHRS and CDR2 is YFSETQ. The CDR3 here is CASSFFGVVVNTEAFF. The CDR3 DNA reads TGCGCCAGCAGCTTTTTCGGGGTGGTGGTGAACACTGAAGCTTTCTTT.

This rearrangement joins TRBV4-1 to TRBJ2-5; TRBD2 is a possible D gene (6 bases). Trimming cost V 4 bases and J 5 bases, with 23 bases left between them. The CDR3 runs 17 residues. CDR1 is MGHRA, CDR2 YSYEKL, per germline. The CDR3: CASSPVVPKGGGETQYF. In nucleotides, the CDR3 is TGCGCCAGCAGCCCCGTCGTCCCCAAAGGCGGAGGGGAGACCCAGTACTTC.

The rearrangement joins TRBV14 to TRBJ2-4; D is unclear. The ends were cut back, 0 bases at V and 0 bases at J, with 9 bases in the middle. Germline V lookup: CDR1 SGHDN, CDR2 FVKESK. The CDR3 covers 16 residues. The CDR3 is CASSQDVKGAKNIQYF. CDR3 DNA: TGTGCCAGCAGCCAAGACGTGAAGGGAGCCAAAAACATTCAGTACTTC.